Given below is one T cell receptor (beta chain) in context. What antigen it recognizes has not been identified. Base qualities are not provided; no much larger clone lies one nucleotide away. Samples from volunteer blood donors who had recovered from COVID-19 were contributed by a second Seattle source. Each collaborating institution followed its own protocols to collect whole blood in K2EDTA tubes. For TCRbeta analysis, collaborators shipped samples in one of three forms: frozen whole blood, isolated PBMCs, or DNA extracted from either of those sample types. The data derive from a study of blood T cell repertoires in COVID-19 (dated by TCRdb to 2020 to 2022). Background on the whole study: Collaborator samples came from the United States, Italy and Spain and covered acute and convalescent phases of COVID-19. The material from the prospective study consisted of cDNA or gDNA derived from T cells, B-cell-depleted T cells, or PBMCs. Deeply sampled blood TCRbeta repertoires from subjects exposed to, actively infected with, or recovered from COVID-19 were included in the dataset. The repertoires were released in a freely available public database meant as a resource for research on the immune response to SARS-CoV-2. Samples were obtained from the ongoing ImmuneRACE study (first 160 participants) and from about 1,300 subjects provided by 6 global collaborators. The sample metadata nearly always contained a de-identified subject ID, COVID-19 status, age in years and sex. Where available, HLA class I and class II types were obtained from metadata supplied by the sample provider rather than from assay-based typing. The full study reports these points: Clinical and demographic metadata were provided uncurated, with the amount varying by source and participant.

The immunoSEQ Assay, a bias-controlled multiplex PCR, was used to amplify TCRbeta CDR3 regions from genomic DNA. The published analysis was carried out like this. The number of nucleated cells in each sample was estimated from the amplification of reference gene primers within the assay. To quantify the absolute abundance of each unique TCRbeta CDR3 rearrangement, sequence reads were collapsed and filtered. For each sample, productive Simpson clonality was calculated by taking the square root of Simpson's diversity index across productive rearrangements. TCRdb stores this immuneACCESS table with in-frame sequences only. Part of the clones is absent; in the studies checked, under half of the shortfall reflects unresolved V genes, and no reason is known for the rest. That table gives V, J and clone size, and the DNA gave D and trimming. This sample gives under 250,000 clones in total; under 90% of them show up just once. Together, the top ten hold roughly 6.5% of the sample.

The specimen sequenced was peripheral blood. The TCR originated in a man in his 60s who had recovered from COVID-19.

The sequence in DNA is TGTGCCAGCAGTTCAGGGACAGGGTCGCAGTACTTC. This gives the protein CASSSGTGSQYF. The rearranged chain carries TRBV6-5 and TRBJ2-7; 9 nucleotides in the junction match TRBD1. The CDR3 contains 12 residues, cysteine and phenylalanine counted. Only the CDR3 DNA is retained, 36 bases long and in frame from the first base. Ends trimmed: V by 4 bases, J by 9 bases; bases unmatched to a gene: 4. The germline V gene yields MNHEY for CDR1 and SVGAGI for CDR2.